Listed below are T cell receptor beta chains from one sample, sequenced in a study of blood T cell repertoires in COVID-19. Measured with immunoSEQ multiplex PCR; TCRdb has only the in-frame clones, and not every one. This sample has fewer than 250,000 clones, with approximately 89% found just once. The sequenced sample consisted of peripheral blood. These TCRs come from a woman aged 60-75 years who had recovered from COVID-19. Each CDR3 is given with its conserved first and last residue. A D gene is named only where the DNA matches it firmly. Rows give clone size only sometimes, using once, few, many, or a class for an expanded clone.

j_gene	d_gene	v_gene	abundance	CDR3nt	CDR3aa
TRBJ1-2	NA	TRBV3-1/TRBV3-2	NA	TGTGCCAGCAGCCAGCCACAGGATGGCTACACCTTC	CASSQPQDGYTF
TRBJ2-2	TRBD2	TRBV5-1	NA	TGCGCCAGCAGCGAGGGACTAGCATCCGGGGAGCTGTTTTTT	CASSEGLASGELFF
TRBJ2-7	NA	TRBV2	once	TGTGCCAGCAGTGAACTGAGGTTAGAGGCTTCCCACGAGCAGTACTTC	CASSELRLEASHEQYF
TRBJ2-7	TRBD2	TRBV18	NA	TGTGCCAGCTCGCCCGGACTAGCGGGGAGAGGGGGATTTTCCTACGAGCAGTACTTC	CASSPGLAGRGGFSYEQYF
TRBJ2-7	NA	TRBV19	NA	TGTGCCAGTAGTATAAGAGGTACCCCTCCAAACTACGAGCAGTACTTC	CASSIRGTPPNYEQYF
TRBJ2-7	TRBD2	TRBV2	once	TGTGCCAGCAGTGAATTTAGCGGGGGGTACGAGCAGTACTTC	CASSEFSGGYEQYF
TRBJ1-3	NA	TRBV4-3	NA	TGCGCCAGCAGCTCTTGGCGGGGCTCTGGAAACACCATATATTTT	CASSSWRGSGNTIYF
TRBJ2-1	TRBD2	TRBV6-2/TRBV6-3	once	TGTGCCAGCAGTTACTTGGGACTAGCGGGGGCGTGGAATGAGCAGTTCTTC	CASSYLGLAGAWNEQFF
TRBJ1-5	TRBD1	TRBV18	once	TGTGCCAGCTCACCGGGAGACAGGGAGGTTGGATGGAATCAGCCCCAGCATTTT	CASSPGDREVGWNQPQHF
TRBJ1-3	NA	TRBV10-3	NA	TGTGCCATCAGTGCTGGGCTGGACTCTGGAAACACCATATATTTT	CAISAGLDSGNTIYF
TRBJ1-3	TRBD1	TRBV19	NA	TGTGCCAGCAAGGGGACAGATGACTCTGGAAACACCATATATTTT	CASKGTDDSGNTIYF
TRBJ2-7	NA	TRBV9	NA	TGTGCCAGCAGCGCAGGAGGGACGGACTCCTACGAGCAGTACTTC	CASSAGGTDSYEQYF
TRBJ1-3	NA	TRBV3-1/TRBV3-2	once	TGTGCCAGCAGCCAACAGGGTTCCGGGGGAAACACCATATATTTT	CASSQQGSGGNTIYF
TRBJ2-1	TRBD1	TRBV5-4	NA	TGTGCCAGCAGCTCAGACAGGGACCTCTCCTACAATGAGCAGTTCTTC	CASSSDRDLSYNEQFF
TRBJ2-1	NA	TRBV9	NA	TGTGCCAGCAGCGTTAGACAGGCCAATGCTAATGAGCAGTTCTTC	CASSVRQANANEQFF
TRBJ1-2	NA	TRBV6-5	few	TGTGCCAGCAGTTACCGGTCGGCAGGGCTTGATGGCTACACCTTC	CASSYRSAGLDGYTF
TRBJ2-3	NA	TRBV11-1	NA	TGTGCCAGCAGGTCCCAACCGCAGGGAGATACGCAGTATTTT	CASRSQPQGDTQYF